This T cell receptor (beta chain) was sequenced during a study of shared clonotypes between healthy human individuals. Study-level information: Plates per donor: three CD4 naive, three CD4 memory, two CD8 naive, one CD8 memory.

This clone was counted a few times. Its antigen remains unknown. Trimming stripped 1 base from V and 4 bases from J, with 22 bases between. In germline, CDR1 is SGHDN, CDR2 FVKESK. The CDR3 has 18 amino acids. Produced via immunoSEQ multiplex PCR; TCRdb's table is partial and in-frame only. Here the sample spans around 340,000 clones, around four fifths being singletons. Study results and caveats: Some clonotypes were shared by all four sorted-subset donors, while others were not shared. The non-shared ones had lower generation probabilities than the shared ones. Estimated richness was generally greater in naive than memory subsets.

Both subsets, CD45RA+ naive and CD45RA-negative memory, were split from the CD4+ cells. This chain uses TRBV14 with TRBJ2-5, with D perhaps TRBD1 (6 bases). Sequencing was done on a sample of memory CD4+ T cells sorted from blood. The subset here: CD45RA-negative fraction. The receptor was isolated from a young man in good health. CDR3 sequence reads: CASSQVNADFRTVETQYF. CDR3 sequence (DNA): TGTGCCAGCAGCCAAGTTAATGCTGACTTTCGGACAGTAGAGACCCAGTACTTC.